This T cell receptor (beta chain) is from a study of blood T cell repertoires in COVID-19. This CDR3 has 14 residues. V was pared by 6 bases and J by 4 bases, with 7 bases of the junction left unmatched. Per the germline V gene, CDR1 is ENHRY and CDR2 is SYGVKD. In the source study's methods: Amplification of reference gene primers provided the estimated nucleated cell counts. Clones were read by immunoSEQ multiplex PCR, and TCRdb kept only the in-frame ones, dropping some. V, J and clone size derive from that table, while D and trimming were established from the DNA sequence. The table lists approximately 190,000 clones, roughly 88% of them singletons.

J is TRBJ2-5 and V is TRBV10-3, with TRBD1 identical over 8 bases. The sequenced sample was peripheral blood. The TCR sequence derives from a woman between 40 and 50 years old who had recovered from COVID-19. This CDR3 is CAIRGTGLRETQYF. The CDR3 DNA is TGTGCCATCAGGGGGACAGGATTGCGAGAGACCCAGTACTTC.